These T cell receptor beta chains were read from a single sample in a study of T cell responses to AZD1222 COVID-19 vaccine. Data came from immunoSEQ multiplex PCR; TCRdb stores just in-frame clones and leaves some out. There are 100,000 to 150,000 clones in the sample; under 90% occur only once, and 5% to 7.5% lies in the top ten. This specimen was peripheral blood, taken on day 0 of AZD1222 vaccination. The receptors originated from an adult in good health. CDR3s include the opening cysteine and the closing phenylalanine or tryptophan. The D gene is left open where the match is weak. Not all rows give a size; the values are once, few, many and, for expanded clones, a class.

j_gene	v_gene	len	d_gene	abundance	CDR3nt	CDR3aa
TRBJ2-3	TRBV30	13	TRBD1	NA	TGTGCTCGAGCAGGGGGCGGTTCGGGTACGCAGTATTTT	CARAGGGSGTQYF
TRBJ1-2	TRBV30	16	NA	NA	TGTGCCTGGAGTGAAAACGGAAGAATCGTTAACTATGGCTACACCTTC	CAWSENGRIVNYGYTF
TRBJ1-2	TRBV6-5	14	TRBD1	NA	TGTGCCAGCAGTTTGGGACAGGCTTTTTTGGGCTACACCTTC	CASSLGQAFLGYTF
TRBJ2-4	TRBV25-1	11	NA	NA	TGTGCCAGCAGTGAGGGGGACATTCAGTACTTC	CASSEGDIQYF
TRBJ1-4	TRBV6-5	13	NA	NA	TGTGCCAGCACCAGTGCAACTAATGAAAAACTGTTTTTT	CASTSATNEKLFF
TRBJ2-3	TRBV7-9	12	NA	NA	TGTGCCAGCAGTTTAAGGGACCATACGCAGTATTTT	CASSLRDHTQYF
TRBJ2-5	TRBV11-1	13	NA	NA	TGTGCCAGCGGGCGGATACTACAAGAGACCCAGTACTTC	CASGRILQETQYF
TRBJ1-2	TRBV6-5	14	TRBD1	once	TGTGCCAGCCGGGACAGGGGGGTAAACTATGGCTACACCTTC	CASRDRGVNYGYTF
TRBJ1-4	TRBV15	16	NA	NA	TGTGCCACCAGCACCTCTTTTGGGGTCACTAATGAAAAACTGTTTTTT	CATSTSFGVTNEKLFF
TRBJ2-1	TRBV11-3	15	NA	NA	TGTGCCAGCAGCTTGCTCGGCGGGGGCCCCGCTGAGCAGTTCTTC	CASSLLGGGPAEQFF
TRBJ1-1	TRBV29-1	12	NA	NA	TGCAGCGCCCACTGGGGGCGGGGGGCAGCTTTCTTT	CSAHWGRGAAFF
TRBJ1-6	TRBV12-3/TRBV12-4	12	NA	NA	TGTGCCAGCAGTTTAGGGGCGAGGGCCCTCCACTTT	CASSLGARALHF
TRBJ2-3	TRBV5-4	16	TRBD2	NA	TGTGCCAGCAGCTCCGGACTAGCGGGGAACACAGATACGCAGTATTTT	CASSSGLAGNTDTQYF
TRBJ2-2	TRBV18	14	NA	NA	TGTGCCAGCTCGCGGGACGAAAACACCGGGGAGCTGTTTTTT	CASSRDENTGELFF
TRBJ1-5	TRBV2	15	NA	few	TGTGCCAGCAGTGAACAGGGGAAGGGCAATCAGCCCCAGCATTTT	CASSEQGKGNQPQHF
TRBJ1-5	TRBV19	15	NA	NA	TGTGCCAGTAGTATCGGAGGGCAGGGGCTTCAGCCCCAGCATTTT	CASSIGGQGLQPQHF
TRBJ2-5	TRBV6-5	13	NA	NA	TGTGCCAGCAGGATTAGGTACCAAGAGACCCAGTACTTC	CASRIRYQETQYF
TRBJ1-2	TRBV24-1	13	NA	NA	TGTGCCACCAGTGAGGGCAGGGGCTATGGCTACACCTTC	CATSEGRGYGYTF
TRBJ1-1	TRBV19	17	NA	NA	TGTGCCAGTAGTATAGTCCGGGCAGACCGTGTGAACACTGAAGCTTTCTTT	CASSIVRADRVNTEAFF
TRBJ2-2	TRBV7-8	11	TRBD2	NA	TGTGCCGGCGGGGGGGTAGGGGAGCTGTTTTTT	CAGGGVGELFF
TRBJ1-3	TRBV19	14	NA	NA	TGTGCCAGTAGTATGTCTGAGAGTGGAAACACCATATATTTT	CASSMSESGNTIYF
TRBJ2-5	TRBV24-1	13	NA	NA	TGTGCCACCAGTGACTCCAGGGAAAAGACCCAGTACTTC	CATSDSREKTQYF
TRBJ1-1	TRBV6-5	13	NA	NA	TGTGCCAGCGGGTCCGTCGAGGGCACTGAAGCTTTCTTT	CASGSVEGTEAFF
TRBJ1-5	TRBV7-3	12	NA	NA	TGTGCCAGCAGCTTATACGATCAGCCCCAGCATTTT	CASSLYDQPQHF
TRBJ1-1	TRBV10-3	12	NA	once	TGTGCCATCAGTGGGGTGAACACTGAAGCTTTCTTT	CAISGVNTEAFF
TRBJ1-1	TRBV7-9	13	NA	NA	TGTGCCAGCAGCTTATATCTGAACACTGAAGCTTTCTTT	CASSLYLNTEAFF
TRBJ1-1	TRBV12-3/TRBV12-4	11	TRBD1	NA	TGTGCCAGCGGACAGGGGGATGAAGCTTTCTTT	CASGQGDEAFF
TRBJ1-1	TRBV11-3	10	NA	NA	TGTGCCAGCGGAGATGGGACAGCTTTCTTT	CASGDGTAFF
TRBJ1-2	TRBV6-5	14	TRBD1	NA	TGTGCCAGCACGCGGGACAGGTCTAACTATGGCTACACCTTC	CASTRDRSNYGYTF
TRBJ1-1	TRBV7-9	13	NA	NA	TGTGCCAGCAGCCGCCAGACGCCCCCTGAAGCTTTCTTT	CASSRQTPPEAFF
TRBJ2-7	TRBV6-1	10	NA	NA	TGTGCCAGCAGTGAAGAGGAGCAGTACTTC	CASSEEEQYF
TRBJ2-7	TRBV6-5	13	NA	NA	TGTGCCAGCAGTTACGGGGCTACCTACGAGCAGTACTTC	CASSYGATYEQYF
TRBJ2-7	TRBV6-2/TRBV6-3	13	NA	once	TGTGCCAGCAGTCCGACCGGGACGTACGAGCAGTACTTC	CASSPTGTYEQYF
TRBJ1-1	TRBV7-2	15	TRBD1	NA	TGTGCCAGCAGCTTACCAGGGGGGGTACGGACTGAAGCTTTCTTT	CASSLPGGVRTEAFF
TRBJ1-4	TRBV5-6	14	NA	NA	TGTGCCAGCAGACATAGGGAAGGGGAGGAAAAACTGTTTTTT	CASRHREGEEKLFF
TRBJ2-2	TRBV4-2	14	NA	NA	TGTGCCAGCAGCACCCCAGCCTACACCGGGGAGCTGTTTTTT	CASSTPAYTGELFF
TRBJ1-1	TRBV2	15	NA	NA	TGTGCCAGCAGTACGAGGACTAGTACGAACACTGAAGCTTTCTTT	CASSTRTSTNTEAFF
TRBJ1-3	TRBV19	10	NA	NA	TGTGCCACCTCGAGAAACACCATATATTTT	CATSRNTIYF
TRBJ1-6	TRBV19	15	TRBD1	few	TGTGCCAGTAGTAGCAGGACAGGGACCAATTCACCCCTCCACTTT	CASSSRTGTNSPLHF
TRBJ1-4	TRBV5-1	13	NA	NA	TGCGCCACTCGCCCGGGGCCTAATGAAAAACTGTTTTTT	CATRPGPNEKLFF
TRBJ2-1	TRBV12-3/TRBV12-4	13	NA	NA	TGTGCCAGCAGTTTAGGAACTGGGATCGGGCAGTTCTTC	CASSLGTGIGQFF
TRBJ1-2	TRBV5-4	14	NA	few	TGTGCCAGCACGGAGCCGGGACAATTCTATGGCTACACCTTC	CASTEPGQFYGYTF
TRBJ1-3	TRBV6-5	15	TRBD1	NA	TGTGCCAGCAGTTCTCAGGGGGCATCTGGAAACACCATATATTTT	CASSSQGASGNTIYF
TRBJ1-6	TRBV10-3	15	NA	few	TGTGCCATCCGCCCGGGGAGCTCCTATAATTCACCCCTCCACTTT	CAIRPGSSYNSPLHF
TRBJ1-2	TRBV6-5	15	NA	NA	TGTGCCAGCAGTTACGTAGCCGGGATCGAGGATGGCTACACCTTC	CASSYVAGIEDGYTF